This T cell receptor (beta chain) was captured in a study of T-cell memory formation after mild COVID-19. Overall study: The TCR clusters were mostly specific to one donor. Study-wide findings and caveats: CD4+ clones that contracted lay mainly in CM and EM; CD8+ ones lay in EMRA. In pre-infection memory, a portion of responding clones appeared, which suggested that cross-reactive memory joined.

Deletions cut 5 bases from V and 4 bases from J, with 11 bases between. Per germline, CDR1 LGHDT and CDR2 YNNKEL (reference sequence). This CDR3 comprises 13 residues. For this clonotype: Its antigen remains unidentified.

TCRdb re-called the 5' RACE reads through MiXCR, storing one row per CDR3 protein. The sample has approximately 190,000 distinct CDR3 sequences, around 20% seen once. The sequence came from an adult woman who had mild COVID-19 (a few samples of this study predate the infection). Cell type and time point are not known. The chain carries TRBV3-1 and TRBJ1-1, with D tentatively TRBD1 (5 bases). The material sequenced was PBMCs or a T cell subset sorted from them (not recorded which). CDR3 nucleotide sequence: TGTGCCAGCAGCAGCAGGGTGAGCACTGAAGCTTTCTTT. This codes for CASSSRVSTEAFF.